A selection of T cell receptor beta chains follows, all from one sample in a study of CD8 T cells in Susac syndrome. TCRdb redid the calling of the immunoSEQ multiplex PCR reads with MiXCR, one entry per CDR3 protein. Among approximately 110,000 distinct CDR3 sequences listed, over 85% were seen once. The sample was CD4+ T cells from PBMCs. Receptors originate from a human donor in good health. Each CDR3 is given with its conserved first and last residue. The order of the fields is J gene, V gene, D gene, clone size, CDR3 DNA, CDR3 protein. D genes are given only for firm matches. Some rows mark clone size as missing; the rest say once, few, many or name a class of expanded clone.

>TRBJ2-1|TRBV2|TRBD2|.
TGTGCCAGCAGTCCGAGACTAGCGGGAGGCAATGAGCAGTTCTTC
CASSPRLAGGNEQFF
>TRBJ2-3|TRBV6-1|TRBD2|.
TGTGCCAGCAGCTCGACTAGCGGCCACACAGATACGCAGTATTTT
CASSSTSGHTDTQYF
>TRBJ1-3|TRBV6-2/TRBV6-3|.|.
TGTGCCAGCAGCGACGACAGCAGCTCTGGAAACACCATATATTTT
CASSDDSSSGNTIYF
>TRBJ1-1|TRBV20-1|.|.
TGCAGTGCTAGAGATCCCCGGGACCCTGTGAAGGCTTTCTTT
CSARDPRDPVKAFF
>TRBJ2-7|TRBV18|.|.
TGTGCCAGCTCACCCCAAGGGACGGCCTACGAGCAGTACTTC
CASSPQGTAYEQYF
>TRBJ1-1|TRBV5-1|TRBD1|.
TGCGCCAGCAGCTTGCGGGCCCAGGGGGGCACTGAAGCTTTCTTT
CASSLRAQGGTEAFF
>TRBJ2-5|TRBV29-1|.|.
TGCAGCGTGACACAGGGTGTGGAGACCCAGTACTTC
CSVTQGVETQYF
>TRBJ2-3|TRBV20-1|TRBD2|.
TGCAGTGCTAGAGCGGGAGGAGGAGCAGATACGCAGTATTTT
CSARAGGGADTQYF
>TRBJ2-3|TRBV20-1|.|.
TGCAGTGCTAGTCACCCACGGGGTACGCAGTATTTT
CSASHPRGTQYF
>TRBJ1-4|TRBV28|.|.
TGTGCCAGCAGTTTCGGGTTCCAGACTAATGAAAAACTGTTTTTT
CASSFGFQTNEKLFF
>TRBJ2-1|TRBV7-9|TRBD2|.
TGTGCCAGCAGCTTTCTAGCGGGAAGAATCAATGAGCAGTTCTTC
CASSFLAGRINEQFF
>TRBJ1-1|TRBV12-3/TRBV12-4|TRBD1|.
TGTGCCAGCAGTCCCCAGGGACAGGGTAAAGCTTTCTTT
CASSPQGQGKAFF
>TRBJ2-2|TRBV14|.|once
TGTGCCAGCAGTCAGACGGGACTCCCAGCGAGATTTGGGGAGCTGTTTTTT
CASSQTGLPARFGELFF
>TRBJ1-2|TRBV6-1|.|.
TGTGCCAGCAGTCCCGGGGACACTAGAACGTTGACCTATGGCTACACCTTC
CASSPGDTRTLTYGYTF
>TRBJ2-5|TRBV5-1|TRBD1|.
TGCGCCAGCAGCGCTGGACAGGGGGAAGAGACCCAGTACTTC
CASSAGQGEETQYF
>TRBJ1-2|TRBV6-5|TRBD1|.
TGTGCCAGCAGTTACTCAGGGACAGTGAAGTATGGCTACACCTTC
CASSYSGTVKYGYTF
>TRBJ2-7|TRBV6-2/TRBV6-3|.|.
TGTGCCAGCAGTTACGACGGATGGGGCGAGCAGTACTTC
CASSYDGWGEQYF
>TRBJ2-2|TRBV10-2|.|.
TGCGCCAGCAGTCCCACCGGGGAGCTGTTTTTT
CASSPTGELFF
>TRBJ1-1|TRBV27|.|.
TGTGCCAGCAGCCCCAATCCTGGACGTAGGGACACTGAAGCTTTCTTT
CASSPNPGRRDTEAFF
>TRBJ2-7|TRBV7-2|.|.
TGTGCCAGCCGGAAACAGGGCCCCTACGAGCAGTACTTC
CASRKQGPYEQYF
>TRBJ2-5|TRBV5-1|.|few
TGCGCCAGCGGGTACGGGCAGGGGGAGACCCAGTACTTC
CASGYGQGETQYF
>TRBJ2-3|TRBV7-2|.|.
TGTGCCAGCAGCTCCTCCTCAGATACGCAGTATTTT
CASSSSSDTQYF
>TRBJ1-1|TRBV13|TRBD1|.
TGTGCCAGCAGCTTAGAAGGGGGCAGGGCTTTCTTT
CASSLEGGRAFF
>TRBJ2-7|TRBV16|.|.
TGTGCCAGCAGCCAATCGCGGGGCAGAACCTACGAGCAGTACTTC
CASSQSRGRTYEQYF
>TRBJ1-2|TRBV5-6|.|.
TGTGCCACCGGAGCCGGGGCGCCGGGCTATGGCTACACCTTC
CATGAGAPGYGYTF
>TRBJ1-1|TRBV3-1|.|.
TGTGCCAGCAGCCCCCGCAGGGAGGGCGACACTGAAGCTTTCTTT
CASSPRREGDTEAFF
>TRBJ1-5|TRBV12-5|TRBD1|.
TGTGCTAGTGTGCGGACAGGGGAGGGTCAGCCCCAGCATTTT
CASVRTGEGQPQHF
>TRBJ2-2|TRBV9|TRBD1|.
TGTGCCAGCACTGCTGGGGACAGGGTGGGGACCGGGGAGCTGTTTTTT
CASTAGDRVGTGELFF
>TRBJ1-2|TRBV6-6|.|.
TGTGCCAGCAGTTACTCGATAACGCCGGCAGGGGATGGCTACACCTTC
CASSYSITPAGDGYTF
>TRBJ2-5|TRBV7-2|.|few
TGTGCCAGCAGCTTAGGGACGGGGCCACAAGAGACCCAGTACTTC
CASSLGTGPQETQYF
>TRBJ2-1|TRBV19|.|.
TGTGCCAGTAGCGGGGCCTGGGGTTACAATGAGCAGTTCTTC
CASSGAWGYNEQFF
>TRBJ1-1|TRBV5-1|TRBD1|.
TGCGCCAGCAGCCCACTCCCCGGGACAGACACTGAAGCTTTCTTT
CASSPLPGTDTEAFF